These 10 T cell receptor beta chains were sequenced from one sample in a study of blood T cell repertoires in COVID-19. Measured with immunoSEQ multiplex PCR; TCRdb has only the in-frame clones, and not every one. The data hold 250,000 or so clones, with around 87% observed a single time. The material sequenced was peripheral blood. The origin of the receptors is a woman between 65 and 79 years old with active or convalescent COVID-19.

The chain has TRBV12-3 or TRBV12-4 and TRBJ1-3; D uncertain. This CDR3 has 12 amino acids. V lost 5 bases, J lost 5 bases, and 7 bases lay in between. The CDR3 sequence: CASSNNRNTIYF. The CDR3 region has the DNA TGTGCCAGCAGTAACAATAGAAACACCATATATTTT.

V and J are TRBV7-2 and TRBJ1-2, with 7 bases matching TRBD1. CDR1 is SGHTA and CDR2 is FQGNSA in the germline V gene. This CDR3 spans 19 amino acids. Losses at the gene ends were 0 bases for V and 1 base for J; bases not matched to a gene: 14. The CDR3 DNA reads as TGTGCCAGCAGCTTAGCGACGGGGAGTAGGACAGGAGTTAACTATGGCTACACCTTC. Encoded protein: CASSLATGSRTGVNYGYTF.

The rearrangement links TRBV19 to TRBJ2-2; weak D call: TRBD2 (6 bases). The germline V gene encodes CDR1 LNHDA and CDR2 SQIVND (reference sequence). The CDR3 runs to 16 residues. The V and J ends lost 4 bases and 1 base respectively, with 13 bases between them. In nucleotides, the CDR3 is TGTGCCAGTAGTAAAGGAGGGGCTATGAACACCGGGGAGCTGTTTTTT. This codes for CASSKGGAMNTGELFF.

The chain has TRBV7-9 and TRBJ1-4; D is unclear. V lost 4 bases to trimming and J lost 15 bases, with 18 bases between them. The CDR3 has 13 amino acids. In germline, CDR1 is SEHNR, CDR2 FQNEAQ (reference sequence). The CDR3 nucleotides are TGTGCCAGCAGCTCCTCGGGAGGTACCGGGGTGTTTTTT. It is translated as CASSSSGGTGVFF.

This clone was counted a single time. V usage is TRBV5-1 and J usage is TRBJ1-1, with D maybe TRBD1 (5 bases). This CDR3 has 14 residues. In germline, CDR1 is SGHRS, CDR2 YFSETQ. Trimming left V 0 bases short and J 4 bases short, with 10 bases between. This chain's CDR3 is CASSLAQGGTEAFF. CDR3 DNA sequence: TGCGCCAGCAGCTTGGCGCAGGGAGGCACTGAAGCTTTCTTT. The full variable domain, its missing parts supplied by reference TRBV5-1 and TRBJ1-1, is KAGVTQTPRYLIKTRGQQVTLSCSPISGHRSVSWYQQTPGQGLQFLFEYFSETQRNKGNFPGRFSGRQFSNSRSEMNVSTLELGDSALYLCASSLAQGGTEAFFGQGTRLTVV.

The J gene is TRBJ1-4, the V gene TRBV19; 11 positions match TRBD1. The V gene end was trimmed by 9 bases and the J gene end by 0 bases; junction bases not matched to a gene: 12. The CDR3 loop spans 18 amino acids. Germline V gives CDR1 LNHDA, CDR2 SQIVND (reference sequence). This CDR3 is CASEAGTGGSATNEKLFF. The CDR3 nucleotides read TGTGCCAGCGAAGCCGGGACAGGGGGATCGGCAACTAATGAAAAACTGTTTTTT. The complete variable domain, with remaining parts taken from reference TRBV19 and TRBJ1-4, reads DGGITQSPKYLFRKEGQNVTLSCEQNLNHDAMYWYRQDPGQGLRLIYYSQIVNDFQKGDIAEGYSVSREKKESFPLTVTSAQKNPTAFYLCASEAGTGGSATNEKLFFGSGTQLSVL.

The chain combines TRBV5-1 with TRBJ1-1, with 10 bases identical to TRBD1. CDR1 and CDR2 from the germline V gene are SGHRS and YFSETQ. CDR3 size: 18 residues. The V gene end was trimmed by 6 bases and the J gene end by 1 base; junction bases not matched to a gene: 15. CDR3 DNA sequence: TGCGCCAGCAAACCAGGTGGCGGACAGGGGGTTTGGAACACTGAAGCTTTCTTT. Protein sequence: CASKPGGGQGVWNTEAFF.

This sequence joins TRBV2 and TRBJ2-2; TRBD2 matches at 8 bases. Germline lookup yields CDR1 SNHLY and CDR2 FYNNEI. V gave up 9 bases and J gave up 7 bases; unmatched junction bases: 4. This CDR3 is built from 12 residues. For the CDR3, the DNA is TGTGCCAGTAGACTAGCGAGCGGGGAGCTGTTTTTT. Its protein product is CASRLASGELFF.

The CDR3 loop is CASSYSRQGYETQYF. CDR3 nucleotide sequence: TGTGCCAGCAGTTACTCCAGGCAGGGCTACGAGACCCAGTACTTC. V usage is TRBV6-2 or TRBV6-3 and J usage is TRBJ2-5; TRBD1 might be the D (5 bases). The CDR3 length is 15 residues. Trimming cost V 0 bases and J 5 bases, with 13 bases left between them. CDR1 MNHEY and CDR2 SVGEGT come from the germline V gene.

The sample holds one count of this clone. The chain links TRBV28 to TRBJ1-2, with a possible D match to TRBD1 (5 bases). V dropped 8 bases and J dropped 4 bases, with 17 bases sitting between them. Germline-derived CDR1 and CDR2 are MDHEN and SYDVKM. The CDR3 length is 14 residues. CDR3: CASCGGVFFYGYTF. The CDR3 bases are TGTGCCAGCTGCGGGGGGGTTTTTTTCTATGGCTACACCTTC.